This T cell receptor (beta chain) was retrieved from a study of metastatic and nonmetastatic thyroid tumors. Authors' processing steps: What underpinned the distant-metastasis classifier for papillary thyroid cancer was the set of CDR3 differences across clinicopathological groups. Through MiXCR, TCRdb re-clonotyped the PCR reads. The V and J calls were not made by the authors but by TCRdb's processing. The table lists tens of thousands of clones, approximately 40% of them singletons. Thyroid surgery was preceded by no treatment in any patient. The length of the CDR3 is 15 residues. V lost 2 bases and J lost 1, with 11 bases in between. Germline CDR1 reads MNHEY; CDR2 reads SVGAGI. This clone has only a few counts.

This TCR was recovered from a female donor with papillary thyroid cancer or a benign thyroid nodule (not recorded which). Some clones in this sample may be carry-over from other donors' samples. Sequencing used tumor tissue. The chain uses TRBV6-5 and TRBJ1-2; D is uncertain. CDR3 residues: CASSYSAIRNYGYTF. CDR3 DNA sequence: TGTGCCAGCAGTTACAGCGCCATACGTAACTATGGCTACACCTTC.